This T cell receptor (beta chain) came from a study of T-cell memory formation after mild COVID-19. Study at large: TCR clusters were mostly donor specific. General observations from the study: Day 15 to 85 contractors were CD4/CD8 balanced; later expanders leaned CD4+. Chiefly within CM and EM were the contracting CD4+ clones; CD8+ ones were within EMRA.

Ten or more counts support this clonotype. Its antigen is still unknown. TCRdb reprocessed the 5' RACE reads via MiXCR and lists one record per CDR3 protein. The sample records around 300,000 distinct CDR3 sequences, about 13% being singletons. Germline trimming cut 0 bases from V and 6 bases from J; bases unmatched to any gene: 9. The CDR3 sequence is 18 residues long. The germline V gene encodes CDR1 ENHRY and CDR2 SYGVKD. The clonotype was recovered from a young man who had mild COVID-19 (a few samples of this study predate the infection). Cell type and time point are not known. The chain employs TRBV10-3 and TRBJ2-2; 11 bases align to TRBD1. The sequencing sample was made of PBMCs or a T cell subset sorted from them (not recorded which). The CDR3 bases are TGTGCCATCAGTGAGTCCTACCCAGGACAGGGGGCCTCCGGGGAGCTGTTTTTT. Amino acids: CAISESYPGQGASGELFF.